This TCR beta chain was sequenced for a study of T cell changes during pregnancy in multiple sclerosis. This CDR3 is built from 17 residues. Germline lookup yields CDR1 LNHDA and CDR2 SQIVND (reference sequence). The junction had 12 bases not matched to a gene; V was cut back by 3 bases and J by 7 bases. This table comes from immunoSEQ multiplex PCR, and its TCRdb copy is limited to in-frame clones, with some not included. The sample includes over 50,000 clones, approximately 86% of them seen just once. The sample consisted of CD4+ T cells from peripheral blood mononuclear cells, taken in the third trimester of pregnancy. The V call is TRBV19, the J call TRBJ1-6; 7 bases are a match to TRBD1. The receptor comes from a female donor with multiple sclerosis, enrolled in a pregnancy study. CDR3 sequence (DNA): TGTGCCAGTAGTATTAGCGGACGGGGACAGTTGAATTCACCCCTCCACTTT. Its translation: CASSISGRGQLNSPLHF.